The clone carrying this T cell receptor (beta chain) has more than one count but fewer than ten. What it binds is not known. These data are taken from a study of blood T cells in healthy people across ages. CDR3 size: 14 residues. With 6 bases clipped from V and 5 bases from J, the junction kept 8 bases outside the gene matches. The germline V gene has CDR1 MNHEY and CDR2 SVGAGI. Points from the study as a whole: Age brought a roughly linear fall in TCR beta diversity measured per million T cells. With naive T cell percentage, TCR beta diversity showed a strong correlation.

A second PCR of 7 to 11 cycles used a sample-barcoded 5' primer and a J-beta primer mix. Each cDNA molecule carried a tag from a template-switch adaptor that contained 12 random nucleotides. TCRdb fed the 5' RACE reads into MiXCR, producing one record per CDR3 protein. The table lists 1.2 million to 1.5 million distinct CDR3 sequences, approximately 59% of them singletons. The clonotype originates from a man aged 18 to 29 in good health. The V and J genes are TRBV6-5 and TRBJ1-2; 8 nucleotides match TRBD1. The sample consisted of blood. The CDR3 DNA is TGTGCCAGCAGGGGACGGACAGGGAAATATGGCTACACCTTC. Translated, it gives CASRGRTGKYGYTF.